This T cell receptor beta chain emerged from a study of cytomegalovirus exposure and HLA in healthy donors. Study conclusions and caveats: In a later analysis, at a false discovery rate of 0.05, approximately 16,000 TCR beta sequences matched HLA alleles.

This clone has only a few counts. Its antigen is currently unknown. The CDR3 covers 15 residues. V lost 2 bases to trimming and J lost 4 bases; unmatched junction nucleotides: 8. Per the germline V gene, CDR1 is MNHNS and CDR2 is SASEGT. The PCR ran on 60 Vbeta and 13 Jbeta primers. TCRdb's table, derived via immunoSEQ multiplex PCR, lists solely in-frame clones and lacks some. Here the sample spans some 150,000 clones, roughly 70% being singletons. The sequencing input was PBMCs. The receptor comes from a man aged 50 to 59 in good health and CMV-seropositive. The chain couples TRBV6-1 to TRBJ2-7, with 7 nucleotides matching TRBD1. CDR3 DNA: TGTGCCAGCAGTGAAAGGGCAGGGGGTACATACGAGCAGTACTTC. This encodes CASSERAGGTYEQYF.